This section outlines one T cell receptor (beta chain) sequence together with its context. Its specificity is unknown. This table comes from immunoSEQ multiplex PCR, and its TCRdb copy is limited to in-frame clones, with some not included. Counted here are nearly 20,000 clones, over 75% occurring once; the ten biggest clones make up about 40%. The sample is drawn from a study of PD-1 blockade in classical Hodgkin lymphoma. Findings of the study overall: Newly diagnosed patients and complete responders had comparable diversity at baseline.

The CDR3 runs 15 residues. Trimming removed 1 base from V and 2 bases from J, with 11 bases in between. The germline V gene encodes CDR1 SGHRS and CDR2 YFSETQ. Time point of the sample: cycle 4 day 1 (C4D1), after 6 weeks of nivolumab. Every single patient, without exception, relapsed after autologous stem cell transplantation, and brentuximab vedotin exposure varied. This sequence was found in a human donor with classical Hodgkin lymphoma. The chain links TRBV5-1 to TRBJ2-3; D possibly matches TRBD1 or TRBD2 (5 bases each). The source was peripheral blood mononuclear cells (PBMCs), collected before the fourth cycle of nivolumab. The CDR3 spells CASSLRGGNTDTQYF. The CDR3 DNA is TGCGCCAGCAGCTTGCGGGGCGGAAACACAGATACGCAGTATTTT.